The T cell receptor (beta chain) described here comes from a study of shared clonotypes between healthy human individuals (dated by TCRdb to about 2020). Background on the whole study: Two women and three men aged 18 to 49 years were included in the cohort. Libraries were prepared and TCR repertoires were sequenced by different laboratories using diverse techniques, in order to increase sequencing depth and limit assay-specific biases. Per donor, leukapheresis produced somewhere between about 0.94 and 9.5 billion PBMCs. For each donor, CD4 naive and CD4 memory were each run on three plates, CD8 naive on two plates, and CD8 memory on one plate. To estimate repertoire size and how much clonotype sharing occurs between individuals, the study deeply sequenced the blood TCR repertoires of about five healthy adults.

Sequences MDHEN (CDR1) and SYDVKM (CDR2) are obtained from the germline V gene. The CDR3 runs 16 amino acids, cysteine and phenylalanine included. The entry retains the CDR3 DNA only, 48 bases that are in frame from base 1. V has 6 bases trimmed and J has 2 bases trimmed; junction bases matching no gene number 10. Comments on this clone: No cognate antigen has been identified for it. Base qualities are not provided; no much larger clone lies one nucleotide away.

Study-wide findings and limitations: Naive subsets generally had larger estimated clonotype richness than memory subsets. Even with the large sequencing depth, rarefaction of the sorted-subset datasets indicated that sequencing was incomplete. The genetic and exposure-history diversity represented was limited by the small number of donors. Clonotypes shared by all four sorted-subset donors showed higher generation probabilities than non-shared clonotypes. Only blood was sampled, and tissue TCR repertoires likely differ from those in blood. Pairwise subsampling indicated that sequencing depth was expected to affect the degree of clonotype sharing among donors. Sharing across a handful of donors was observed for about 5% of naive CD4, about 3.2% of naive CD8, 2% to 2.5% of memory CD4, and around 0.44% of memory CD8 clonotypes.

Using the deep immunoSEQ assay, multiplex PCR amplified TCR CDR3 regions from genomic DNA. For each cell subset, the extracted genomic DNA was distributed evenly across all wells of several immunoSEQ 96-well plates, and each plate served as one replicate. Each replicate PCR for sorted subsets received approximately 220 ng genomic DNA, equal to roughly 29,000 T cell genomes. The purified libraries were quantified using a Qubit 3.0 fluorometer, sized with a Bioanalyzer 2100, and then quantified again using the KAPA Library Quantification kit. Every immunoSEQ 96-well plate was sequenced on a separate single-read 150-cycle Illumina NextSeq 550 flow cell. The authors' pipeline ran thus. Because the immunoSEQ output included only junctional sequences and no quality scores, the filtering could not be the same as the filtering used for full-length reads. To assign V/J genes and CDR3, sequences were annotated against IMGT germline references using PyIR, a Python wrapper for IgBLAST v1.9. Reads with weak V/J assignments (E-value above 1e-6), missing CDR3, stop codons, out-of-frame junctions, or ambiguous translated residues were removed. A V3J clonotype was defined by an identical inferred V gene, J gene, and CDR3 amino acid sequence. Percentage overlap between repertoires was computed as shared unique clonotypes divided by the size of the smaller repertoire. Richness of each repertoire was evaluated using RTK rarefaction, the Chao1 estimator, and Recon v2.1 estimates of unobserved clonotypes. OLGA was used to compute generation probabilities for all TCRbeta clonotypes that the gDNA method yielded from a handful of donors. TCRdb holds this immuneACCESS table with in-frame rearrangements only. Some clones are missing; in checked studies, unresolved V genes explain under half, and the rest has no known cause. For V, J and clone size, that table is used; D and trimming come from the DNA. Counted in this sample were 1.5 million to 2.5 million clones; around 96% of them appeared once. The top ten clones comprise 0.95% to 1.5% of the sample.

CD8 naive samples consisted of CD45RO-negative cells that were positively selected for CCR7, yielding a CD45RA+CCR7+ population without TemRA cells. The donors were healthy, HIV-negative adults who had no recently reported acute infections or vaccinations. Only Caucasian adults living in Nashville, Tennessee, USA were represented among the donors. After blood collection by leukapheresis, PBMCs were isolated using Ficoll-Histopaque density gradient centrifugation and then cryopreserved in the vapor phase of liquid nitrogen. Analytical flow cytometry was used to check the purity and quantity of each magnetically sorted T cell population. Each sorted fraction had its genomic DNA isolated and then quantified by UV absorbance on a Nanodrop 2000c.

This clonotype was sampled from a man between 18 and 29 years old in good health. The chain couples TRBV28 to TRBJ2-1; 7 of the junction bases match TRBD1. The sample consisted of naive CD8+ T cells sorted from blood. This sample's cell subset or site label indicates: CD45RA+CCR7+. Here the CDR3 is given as CASSLTGVQPYNEQFF. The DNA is TGTGCCAGCAGCCTTACAGGGGTGCAGCCCTACAATGAGCAGTTCTTC.